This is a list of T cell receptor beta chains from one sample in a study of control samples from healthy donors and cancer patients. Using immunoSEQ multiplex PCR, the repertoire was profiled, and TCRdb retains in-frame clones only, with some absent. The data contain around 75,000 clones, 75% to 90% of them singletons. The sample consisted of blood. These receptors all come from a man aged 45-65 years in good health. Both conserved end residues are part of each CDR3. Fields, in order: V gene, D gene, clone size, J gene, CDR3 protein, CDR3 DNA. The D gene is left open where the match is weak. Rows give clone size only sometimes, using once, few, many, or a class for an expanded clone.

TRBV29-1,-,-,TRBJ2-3,CSVVFGDTQYF,TGCAGCGTTGTCTTCGGGGATACGCAGTATTTT
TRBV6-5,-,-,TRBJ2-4,CASIVTGTNIQYF,TGTGCCAGCATCGTTACAGGGACAAACATTCAGTACTTC
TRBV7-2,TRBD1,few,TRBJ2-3,CASSLVAGGLSTDTQYF,TGTGCCAGCAGCTTAGTGGCAGGGGGCCTTAGCACAGATACGCAGTATTTT
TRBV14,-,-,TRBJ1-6,CASSLGGRNSPLHF,TGTGCCAGCAGCCTAGGGGGACGTAATTCACCCCTCCACTTT
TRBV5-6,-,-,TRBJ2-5,CASSPGFLGDQETQYF,TGTGCCAGCAGCCCTGGTTTTCTGGGTGATCAAGAGACCCAGTACTTC
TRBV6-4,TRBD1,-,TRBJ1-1,CASRLSPSGTGRTEAFF,TGTGCCAGCCGGTTATCGCCCTCTGGGACAGGGCGAACTGAAGCTTTCTTT
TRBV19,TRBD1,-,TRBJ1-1,CASSIDPGGNTEAFF,TGTGCCAGTAGTATCGATCCAGGGGGGAACACTGAAGCTTTCTTT
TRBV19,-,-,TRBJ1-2,CASSPLGPGDGYTF,TGTGCCAGTAGTCCATTAGGTCCGGGCGATGGCTACACCTTC
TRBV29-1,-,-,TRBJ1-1,CSVEDLGERVFF,TGCAGCGTTGAAGATCTGGGGGAGAGGGTTTTCTTT
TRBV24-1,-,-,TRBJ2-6,CATSDSQTASSGANVLTF,TGTGCCACCAGTGATTCCCAGACAGCTAGCTCTGGGGCCAACGTCCTGACTTTC
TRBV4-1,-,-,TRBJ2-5,CASSQEWGEYQETQYF,TGCGCCAGCAGCCAAGAATGGGGGGAGTACCAAGAGACCCAGTACTTC
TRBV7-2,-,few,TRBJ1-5,CASSFSALLSNQPQHF,TGTGCCAGCAGCTTTTCGGCTCTGTTGAGCAATCAGCCCCAGCATTTT
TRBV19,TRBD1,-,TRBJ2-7,CASSPGDSSYEQYF,TGTGCCAGTAGTCCAGGGGACAGCTCCTACGAGCAGTACTTC
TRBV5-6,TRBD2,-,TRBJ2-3,CASSRGLAGGTDTQYF,TGTGCCAGCAGCCGGGGACTAGCGGGAGGGACTGATACGCAGTATTTT
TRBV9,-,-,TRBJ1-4,CASSVEGTNEKLFF,TGTGCCAGCAGCGTAGAGGGGACTAATGAAAAACTGTTTTTT
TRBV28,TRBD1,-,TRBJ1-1,CASSPPTGGNTEAFF,TGTGCCAGCAGTCCTCCGACAGGGGGGAACACTGAAGCTTTCTTT
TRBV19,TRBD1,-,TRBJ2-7,CASSIGTGAYEQYF,TGTGCCAGTAGTATCGGGACAGGGGCCTACGAGCAGTACTTC
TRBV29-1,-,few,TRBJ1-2,CSVEDPMINGYTF,TGCAGCGTTGAAGACCCTATGATTAATGGCTACACCTTC
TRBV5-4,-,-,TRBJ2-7,CASSSPSEGYEQYF,TGTGCCAGCAGCTCCCCTAGCGAGGGATACGAGCAGTACTTC
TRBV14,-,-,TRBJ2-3,CASSQRTGTDTQYF,TGTGCCAGCAGCCAAAGGACTGGCACAGATACGCAGTATTTT
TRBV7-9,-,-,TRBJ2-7,CASSLRTEPYEQYF,TGTGCCAGCAGCTTACGGACAGAACCGTACGAGCAGTACTTC
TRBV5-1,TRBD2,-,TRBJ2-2,CASSSTLLAGVTGELFF,TGCGCCAGCAGCTCCACCCTCCTAGCGGGGGTAACCGGGGAGCTGTTTTTT
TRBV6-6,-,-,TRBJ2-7,CASSSQGHEQYF,TGTGCCAGCAGTTCTCAGGGCCACGAGCAGTACTTC
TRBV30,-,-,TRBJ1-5,CAWSKEGDQPQHF,TGTGCCTGGAGTAAGGAAGGGGATCAGCCCCAGCATTTT
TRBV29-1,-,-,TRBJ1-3,CSVLTGSGNTIYF,TGCAGCGTTCTGACAGGCTCTGGAAACACCATATATTTT
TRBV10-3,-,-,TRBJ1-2,CAISELSPIGGYTF,TGTGCCATCAGTGAGCTAAGTCCCATTGGGGGCTACACCTTC
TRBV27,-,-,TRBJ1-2,CASSLSADYYVGYTF,TGTGCCAGCAGTTTATCGGCGGATTACTATGTAGGCTACACCTTC
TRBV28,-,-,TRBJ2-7,CASSLTADEQYF,TGTGCCAGCAGCCTTACAGCGGACGAGCAGTACTTC
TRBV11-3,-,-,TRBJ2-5,CASSRGTARSETQYF,TGTGCCAGCAGCAGAGGGACGGCACGGTCAGAGACCCAGTACTTC
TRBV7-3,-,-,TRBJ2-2,CASSSSATGELFF,TGTGCCAGCAGCTCCTCAGCCACCGGGGAGCTGTTTTTT
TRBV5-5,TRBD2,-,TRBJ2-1,CASSLEAGVKNEQFF,TGTGCCAGCAGCTTAGAAGCGGGAGTAAAGAATGAGCAGTTCTTC
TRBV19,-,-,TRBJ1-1,CASLGTNQYTEAFF,TGTGCCTCTCTCGGGACAAATCAATACACTGAAGCTTTCTTT
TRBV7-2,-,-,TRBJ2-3,CASSSTDTQYF,TGTGCCAGCAGCAGCACAGATACGCAGTATTTT
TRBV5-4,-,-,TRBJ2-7,CASSGGTADRLNSHEQYF,TGTGCCAGCAGCGGCGGGACAGCTGACCGCCTAAACTCTCACGAGCAGTACTTC
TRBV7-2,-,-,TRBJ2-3,CASSTLPLGGGTDTQYF,TGTGCCAGCAGCACCCTCCCACTAGGTGGGGGCACAGATACGCAGTATTTT
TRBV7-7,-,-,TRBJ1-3,CASSLVEATEGEDTIYF,TGTGCCAGCAGCTTAGTAGAAGCAACGGAGGGGGAGGACACCATATATTTT
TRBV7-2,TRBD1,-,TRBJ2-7,CASSPRTGGYEQYF,TGTGCCAGCAGCCCCAGGACAGGGGGCTACGAGCAGTACTTC
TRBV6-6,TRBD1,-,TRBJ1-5,CASSPFTGGENQPQHF,TGTGCCAGCAGTCCCTTTACAGGGGGCGAAAATCAGCCCCAGCATTTT
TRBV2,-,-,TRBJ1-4,CASSRGDDGATNEKLFF,TGTGCCAGCAGTAGGGGAGACGATGGGGCAACTAATGAAAAACTGTTTTTT
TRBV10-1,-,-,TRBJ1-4,CASRQKGPNEKLFF,TGCGCCAGCAGACAAAAGGGGCCGAATGAAAAACTGTTTTTT
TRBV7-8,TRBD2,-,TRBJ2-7,CASTGGGSAYEQYF,TGTGCCAGCACCGGGGGGGGTTCTGCCTACGAGCAGTACTTC
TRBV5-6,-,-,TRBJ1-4,CASSLLQPATNEKLFF,TGTGCCAGCAGCTTATTGCAGCCTGCAACTAATGAAAAACTGTTTTTT